The 30 T cell receptor beta chains listed next were all sequenced from one sample in a study of blood T cell repertoires in COVID-19. Profiled with immunoSEQ multiplex PCR; TCRdb holds only in-frame clones, not every one. Found here are 150,000 to 200,000 clones, approximately 82% of them singletons; the top ten hold about 10%. The sequenced sample was peripheral blood. The origin of the receptors is a woman older than 75 with active or convalescent COVID-19.

V gene TRBV5-1 combines with J gene TRBJ1-4, with 7 bases that match TRBD1. The germline CDR1 and CDR2 sequences are SGHRS and YFSETQ. CDR3 length: 14 amino acids. The J segment lost 5 bases and the V segment lost 4 bases, leaving 5 bases of the junction unmatched. CDR3 sequence (DNA): TGCGCCAGCAGCGGGTCAGGGGGAAATGAAAAACTGTTTTTT. Its translation: CASSGSGGNEKLFF.

The chain is built from TRBV7-3 and TRBJ2-5; D is perhaps TRBD1 (5 bases). Looked up from germline, CDR1 is SGHTA and CDR2 is FQGTGA. V lost 3 bases, J lost 2 bases, and 7 bases lay in between. CDR3 size: 13 residues. The CDR3 sequence is CASSLGQQETQYF. As DNA, the CDR3 is TGTGCCAGCAGCTTGGGGCAGCAAGAGACCCAGTACTTC.

Concerning this clone itself: Other DNA sequences in the sample encode the same CDR3. The chain links TRBV14 to TRBJ2-1; D is undetermined. The ends were cut back, 0 bases at V and 6 bases at J, with 6 bases in the middle. Germline values: CDR1 SGHDN, CDR2 FVKESK. The CDR3 loop spans 13 amino acids. CDR3 in DNA: TGTGCCAGCAGCCAAGACCTCGTCAATGAGCAGTTCTTC. This sequence encodes CASSQDLVNEQFF.

The V call is TRBV5-1, the J call TRBJ2-3; TRBD2 matches 10 bases. Germline CDR1 reads SGHRS; CDR2 reads YFSETQ. V lost 4 bases, J lost 4 bases, and 3 bases stayed unmatched. This CDR3 has 14 residues. CDR3 in amino acids: CASSMTSGSDTQYF. In nucleotides, the CDR3 is TGCGCCAGCAGCATGACTAGCGGGTCAGATACGCAGTATTTT.

V is TRBV7-7 and J is TRBJ2-2; TRBD2 matches 9 bases. Trimming cost V 5 bases and J 4 bases; bases outside gene matches: 2. This CDR3 spans 14 amino acids. Germline V lookup: CDR1 SSHAT, CDR2 FNYEAQ (reference sequence). CDR3 protein: CASSGGLATGELFF. The CDR3 DNA reads TGTGCCAGCAGCGGGGGACTAGCCACCGGGGAGCTGTTTTTT.

The V gene is TRBV5-1, the J gene TRBJ1-5; possible D gene TRBD1, 5 bases. Germline CDR1 and CDR2: SGHRS and YFSETQ. The CDR3 contains 15 residues. V lost 4 bases and J lost 4, with 15 bases in between. In DNA form, the CDR3 reads TGCGCCAGCAGCCAGTCAGGGCAGGGAAATCAGCCCCAGCATTTT. It encodes CASSQSGQGNQPQHF. Full variable domain (missing parts from reference TRBV5-1 and TRBJ1-5): KAGVTQTPRYLIKTRGQQVTLSCSPISGHRSVSWYQQTPGQGLQFLFEYFSETQRNKGNFPGRFSGRQFSNSRSEMNVSTLELGDSALYLCASSQSGQGNQPQHFGDGTRLSIL.

V and J are TRBV3-1 (or the pseudogene TRBV3-2) and TRBJ2-1, with 9 nucleotides matching TRBD2. Trimming took 0 bases from V and 6 from J; bases not matched to a gene: 6. The CDR3 covers 16 residues. Germline assignment: CDR1 LGHDT and CDR2 YNNKEL (reference sequence). The CDR3 DNA sequence: TGTGCCAGCAGCCAAGAGAGAATAGCGGGAGTCAATGAGCAGTTCTTC. Encoded protein: CASSQERIAGVNEQFF.

This rearrangement joins TRBV10-1 to TRBJ2-6; maybe TRBD2 (6 bases). The length of the CDR3 is 15 residues. CDR1 and CDR2 from the germline V gene are WNHNN and SYGVQD (reference sequence). With 2 bases removed from V and 2 bases from J, the gap between germline ends came to 7 bases. The DNA of the CDR3 is TGCGCCAGCAGTGAGGGAGGGACTGGGGCCAACGTCCTGACTTTC. Its protein is CASSEGGTGANVLTF.

In its sample, this clone was seen once. V is TRBV10-2 and J is TRBJ2-1; maybe TRBD2 (5 bases). Germline V CDR1 and CDR2: WSHSY, SAAADI. The germline V and J ends were trimmed by 6 bases and 4 bases, with 7 bases remaining between them. This CDR3 region has 12 residues. The DNA of the CDR3 is TGCGCCAGCAGCCTAGCTTACAATGAGCAGTTCTTC. It is translated as CASSLAYNEQFF.

The rearrangement uses TRBV12-5 and TRBJ1-1, with 9 bases matching TRBD1. The germline V gene has CDR1 LGHNT and CDR2 FRNRAP. V gave up 6 bases and J gave up 2 bases; unmatched junction bases: 10. The length of the CDR3 is 16 residues. In nucleotides, the CDR3 is TGTGCTAGTGGGTTACAGGGGGCTCCCCCAAACACTGAAGCTTTCTTT. It encodes CASGLQGAPPNTEAFF.

The chain employs TRBV19 and TRBJ1-5, with 11 bases lining up with TRBD1. CDR3 size: 17 residues. Germline CDR1 LNHDA, CDR2 SQIVND (reference sequence). Trimming at V came to 6 bases and at J to 5 bases, leaving 12 bases not matched to a gene. CDR3 sequence reads: CASSRTQDRGLDQPQHF. Written as DNA, the CDR3 is TGTGCCAGTAGCCGCACCCAGGACAGGGGGCTCGATCAGCCCCAGCATTTT.

The rearrangement links TRBV28 to TRBJ2-2; 13 nucleotides match TRBD2. Germline trimming cut 7 bases from V and 3 bases from J; bases unmatched to any gene: 14. This CDR3 has 19 amino acids. The germline gives CDR1 MDHEN, CDR2 SYDVKM. CDR3 protein: CASNKGTSGITPDTGELFF. CDR3 DNA: TGTGCCAGCAATAAAGGGACTAGCGGGATTACACCGGACACCGGGGAGCTGTTTTTT.

DNA for the CDR3: TGTGCCAGCAGCCAAGAGCAAGGGGCGCGTGGCTACACCTTC. It is translated as CASSQEQGARGYTF. The chain couples TRBV3-1 (or the pseudogene TRBV3-2) to TRBJ1-2; D may be TRBD1 (5 bases). V gave up 0 bases and J gave up 7 bases, with 12 bases separating them. The CDR3 spans 14 residues. Germline lookup yields CDR1 LGHDT and CDR2 YNNKEL (reference sequence).

This clone was counted once. This chain links TRBV19 with TRBJ2-5; TRBD2 matches at 11 bases. The V and J ends lost 5 bases and 5 bases, in that order; junction bases with no gene match: 4. Germline V gives CDR1 LNHDA, CDR2 SQIVND (reference sequence). The CDR3 runs 14 residues. CDR3 nucleotides: TGTGCCAGTAGTTCACTAGCGGGAGTGGAGACCCAGTACTTC. It yields the protein CASSSLAGVETQYF. The full variable domain, rest sourced from reference TRBV19 and TRBJ2-5, is DGGITQSPKYLFRKEGQNVTLSCEQNLNHDAMYWYRQDPGQGLRLIYYSQIVNDFQKGDIAEGYSVSREKKESFPLTVTSAQKNPTAFYLCASSSLAGVETQYFGPGTRLLVL.

The chain uses TRBV5-1 and TRBJ2-1; 8 bases match TRBD2. This CDR3 is 15 amino acids long. CDR1 and CDR2 from the germline V gene are SGHRS and YFSETQ. The V and J ends lost 3 bases and 4 bases, in that order; junction bases with no gene match: 6. For the CDR3, the DNA is TGCGCCAGCAGCTACAGCGGGAGTACGTACAATGAGCAGTTCTTC. Translation gives CASSYSGSTYNEQFF.

J is TRBJ2-1 and V is TRBV6-6; tentative D call: TRBD1 (5 bases). The CDR3 extends over 14 amino acids. The germline V gene encodes CDR1 MNHNY and CDR2 SVGAGI (reference sequence). V was clipped by 6 bases and J by 4 bases, with 13 bases between them. The CDR3 region has the DNA TGTGCCAGCAGACCTGGGGCGACATACAATGAGCAGTTCTTC. Encoded protein: CASRPGATYNEQFF.

This clone was recorded once. J is TRBJ1-6 and V is TRBV27, with 9 nucleotides matching TRBD1. Looked up from germline, CDR1 is MNHEY and CDR2 is SMNVEV (reference sequence). V dropped 9 bases and J dropped 9; count of bases not matched to a gene: 9. The CDR3 covers 14 residues. The CDR3 bases are TGTGCCAGTTCACAGGGGGCGCTTATTTCACCCCTCCACTTT. Its translation is CASSQGALISPLHF.

The chain links TRBV5-1 to TRBJ2-7; the match to TRBD2 covers 9 bases. Germline V gene data show CDR1 as SGHRS and CDR2 as YFSETQ. Trimming at V came to 0 bases and at J to 4 bases, leaving 5 bases not matched to a gene. This CDR3 comprises 15 residues. CDR3 sequence: CASSLVVAGVYEQYF. The CDR3 bases are TGCGCCAGCAGCTTGGTGGTAGCGGGAGTATACGAGCAGTACTTC.

The chain combines TRBV4-2 with TRBJ2-7; TRBD1 agrees at 11 bases. CDR3 length: 17 amino acids. Trimming removed 2 bases from V and 4 bases from J; junction bases left unmatched: 10. Per the germline V gene, CDR1 is LGHNA and CDR2 is YNFKEQ. CDR3 in DNA: TGTGCCAGCAGCCAAACCCCGGGACAGGGGGGGAAGTACGAGCAGTACTTC. Translated, it gives CASSQTPGQGGKYEQYF.

The CDR3 DNA sequence: TGCGCCAGCAGCTTGTATACAGGGCTAAATCAGCCCCAGCATTTT. Protein product: CASSLYTGLNQPQHF. This chain connects TRBV5-1 to TRBJ1-5, with a weak D call TRBD1 (6 bases). Deletions cut 1 base from V and 4 bases from J, with 12 bases between. CDR1 is SGHRS and CDR2 is YFSETQ in the germline V gene. The CDR3 runs 15 residues.

This rearrangement joins TRBV12-5 to TRBJ2-1, with 7 bases fitting TRBD1. Germline values: CDR1 LGHNT, CDR2 FRNRAP. CDR3 size: 15 residues. V lost 4 bases, J lost 5 bases, and 8 bases stayed unmatched. The CDR3 reads CASGWGQGDNNEQFF. CDR3 bases: TGTGCTAGTGGTTGGGGGCAGGGGGACAACAATGAGCAGTTCTTC. Supplemented by reference TRBV12-5 and TRBJ2-1, the full variable domain reads DARVTQTPRHKVTEMGQEVTMRCQPILGHNTVFWYRQTMMQGLELLAYFRNRAPLDDSGMPKDRFSAEMPDATLATLKIQPSEPRDSAVYFCASGWGQGDNNEQFFGPGTRLTVL.

The rearrangement joins TRBV5-4 to TRBJ2-7; weak D call: TRBD1 (5 bases). The CDR3 spans 15 residues. V was shortened by 4 bases and J by 0 bases, with 14 bases between the two germline ends. Germline V CDR1 and CDR2: SGHNT, YYREEE (reference sequence). This CDR3 reads CASSLRRQISYEQYF. The CDR3 nucleotides are TGTGCCAGCAGCCTCCGCAGACAGATCTCCTACGAGCAGTACTTC.

The DNA for the CDR3 is TGTGCCAGCGGTCGGACAGTTAGCAATCAGCCCCAGCATTTT. Protein: CASGRTVSNQPQHF. J is TRBJ1-5 and V is TRBV28, with D possibly matching TRBD1 (6 bases). In germline, CDR1 is MDHEN, CDR2 SYDVKM. V lost 8 bases and J lost 0, with 11 bases in between. The CDR3 extends over 14 amino acids.

The chain recombines TRBV11-1 with TRBJ2-3, with 12 bases fitting TRBD2. Unmatched junction bases numbered 4, after V lost 7 bases and J lost 5 bases. Germline CDR1 reads SGHAT; CDR2 reads FQDESV (reference sequence). This CDR3 region has 14 residues. The CDR3 nucleotides read TGTGCCAGCACCCCGGGACTAGCGGGAGATACGCAGTATTTT. Encoded protein: CASTPGLAGDTQYF.

The chain couples TRBV11-3 to TRBJ1-1, with D tentatively TRBD1 (5 bases). Trimming took 5 bases from V and 1 from J, leaving 14 bases between them. Germline assignment: CDR1 SGHNT and CDR2 YENEEA. CDR3 length equals 15 residues. CDR3 sequence (DNA): TGTGCCAGCAGCCCGGCGGCAGGGTCGAACACTGAAGCTTTCTTT. It translates to CASSPAAGSNTEAFF.

The rearrangement joins TRBV5-1 to TRBJ1-6, with D perhaps TRBD1 (5 bases). The CDR3 has 13 residues. Germline CDR1 and CDR2: SGHRS and YFSETQ. V shed 3 bases and J shed 7 bases, with 8 bases lying between them. CDR3 DNA sequence: TGCGCCAGCAGCTGGACATTCAATTCACCCCTCCACTTT. Residues: CASSWTFNSPLHF.

This clone was recorded a few times. The chain carries TRBV5-1 and TRBJ1-1; unclear D gene. CDR1 is SGHRS, CDR2 YFSETQ, per germline. Trimming removed 2 bases from V and 4 bases from J, with 9 bases in between. The CDR3 spans 13 residues. The CDR3 DNA follows: TGCGCCAGCAGCTTTTCTCTTGTCACTGAAGCTTTCTTT. Translated, it gives CASSFSLVTEAFF.

CDR3 DNA: TGTGCCAGCAGCGAGCGACAGGGTAATTCACCCCTCCACTTT. Its protein product is CASSERQGNSPLHF. The chain has TRBV9 and TRBJ1-6; 7 positions match TRBD1. V lost 3 bases and J lost 6; bases outside the gene matches: 3. This CDR3 has 14 residues. Germline V gives CDR1 SGDLS, CDR2 YYNGEE.

This clone has only a few counts. This chain uses TRBV19 with TRBJ1-5, with 10 bases that match TRBD1. Germline loops: CDR1 LNHDA, CDR2 SQIVND (reference sequence). This CDR3 has 15 amino acids. The V and J ends lost 3 bases and 4 bases, in that order; junction bases with no gene match: 3. CDR3 DNA sequence: TGTGCCAGTAGTATCGACAGGGGGCCTAATCAGCCCCAGCATTTT. Protein sequence: CASSIDRGPNQPQHF. The full variable domain, with the rest looked up from reference TRBV19 and TRBJ1-5, is DGGITQSPKYLFRKEGQNVTLSCEQNLNHDAMYWYRQDPGQGLRLIYYSQIVNDFQKGDIAEGYSVSREKKESFPLTVTSAQKNPTAFYLCASSIDRGPNQPQHFGDGTRLSIL.

This chain joins TRBV5-1 and TRBJ2-3, with 11 bases fitting TRBD2. Germline loops: CDR1 SGHRS, CDR2 YFSETQ. The CDR3 runs to 20 residues. Trimming took 0 bases from V and 0 from J; bases not matched to a gene: 12. DNA of the CDR3: TGCGCCAGCAGCTTGGAGGGTAGCGGGAGGGCCCAATCTAGCACAGATACGCAGTATTTT. Translated: CASSLEGSGRAQSSTDTQYF. Full variable domain (missing parts from reference TRBV5-1 and TRBJ2-3): KAGVTQTPRYLIKTRGQQVTLSCSPISGHRSVSWYQQTPGQGLQFLFEYFSETQRNKGNFPGRFSGRQFSNSRSEMNVSTLELGDSALYLCASSLEGSGRAQSSTDTQYFGPGTRLTVL.